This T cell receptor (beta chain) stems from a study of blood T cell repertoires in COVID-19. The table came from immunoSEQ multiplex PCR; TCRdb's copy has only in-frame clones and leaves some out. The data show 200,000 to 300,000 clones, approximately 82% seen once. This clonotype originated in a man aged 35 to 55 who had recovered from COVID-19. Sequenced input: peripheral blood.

CDR3 loop: CASSTNIGGGSYNEQFF. The CDR3 coding sequence is TGTGCCAGCAGCACAAATATCGGGGGGGGCTCCTACAATGAGCAGTTCTTC. The chain joins TRBV5-4 to TRBJ2-1, with TRBD2 matching over 8 bases. CDR3 length equals 17 residues. Germline CDR1 is SGHNT and CDR2 is YYREEE (reference sequence). Trimming at V came to 4 bases and at J to 0 bases, leaving 9 bases not matched to a gene.